This T cell receptor (beta chain) was recovered during a study of vaccination and CD4 T cells after COVID-19. The table lists this clonotype with a few counts. The V gene lost 5 bases and the J gene lost 0 bases, with 9 bases spanning the gap. The CDR3 consists of 14 residues. Germline V gene data show CDR1 as SGHTA and CDR2 as FQGTGA. Using its own MiXCR run on the PCR reads, TCRdb lists one record per CDR3 protein. The sample consists of around 20,000 distinct CDR3 sequences, about three fifths of them appearing once. The sequence was collected from a human donor who had recovered from COVID-19. Source: CD4+ T cells from blood, taken before SARS-CoV-2 vaccination. The gene calls are TRBV7-3 and TRBJ2-3; tentatively, D is TRBD2 (5 bases). The DNA of the CDR3 is TGTGCCAGCAGCCCTAGCCATAGCACAGATACGCAGTATTTT. Protein: CASSPSHSTDTQYF.